This T cell receptor beta chain emerged from a study of blood T cell repertoires in COVID-19. Germline lookup yields CDR1 SEHNR and CDR2 FQNEAQ (reference sequence). V was trimmed by 3 bases and J by 7 bases, leaving 16 bases between them. CDR3 size: 15 residues. Sequencing was performed with immunoSEQ multiplex PCR; in TCRdb, only in-frame clones are kept and a portion is missing. The sample holds 150,000 to 200,000 clones, roughly nine tenths seen once. The chain employs TRBV7-9 and TRBJ1-5, with a weak D call TRBD1 (5 bases). The specimen sequenced was peripheral blood. The sequence was collected from a woman over 75 in a cohort sampled during active or convalescent COVID-19. For the CDR3, the DNA is TGTGCCAGCAGCTTCTCAGGCGTCTCAGGGCAGCCCCAGCATTTT. Protein: CASSFSGVSGQPQHF.